This T cell receptor beta chain was recovered during a study of OX40 agonist ivuxolimab in advanced cancers. TCRdb keeps only in-frame clones here, not all; method: immunoSEQ multiplex PCR. The sample yields approximately 61,000 clones, approximately 90% seen once. Looked up from germline, CDR1 is SGHRS and CDR2 is YFSETQ. The CDR3 has 16 residues. V was pared by 0 bases and J by 9 bases, with 12 bases of the junction left unmatched. This clonotype was obtained from an adult with an advanced solid tumor such as melanoma, head and neck, liver or kidney cancer. The gene calls are TRBV5-1 and TRBJ2-3; 8 bases map to TRBD2. Source: CD4+ or CD8+ T cells sorted from blood, taken in a trial of the OX40 agonist ivuxolimab. CDR3 loop: CASSLAGAGGAQTQYF. DNA for the CDR3: TGCGCCAGCAGCTTGGCCGGTGCGGGAGGAGCACAGACGCAGTATTTT. Together with reference TRBV5-1 and TRBJ2-3, the CDR3 gives the full variable domain: KAGVTQTPRYLIKTRGQQVTLSCSPISGHRSVSWYQQTPGQGLQFLFEYFSETQRNKGNFPGRFSGRQFSNSRSEMNVSTLELGDSALYLCASSLAGAGGAQTQYFGPGTRLTVL.